Presented here are 13 T cell receptor beta chains from one specimen sequenced in a study of T cell responses to AZD1222 COVID-19 vaccine. TCRdb's table, derived via immunoSEQ multiplex PCR, lists solely in-frame clones and lacks some. The repertoire holds 30,000 to 50,000 clones, about 90% seen once, with around a quarter in the top ten. The sequencing used peripheral blood, collected 28 days after the second dose of the MenACWY control vaccine. These receptors all come from an adult who received the MenACWY meningococcal vaccine as a control.

V gene TRBV5-1 combines with J gene TRBJ2-7; 9 bases are shared with TRBD1. With V trimmed by 3 bases and J by 5 bases, 9 bases remained unmatched. Germline CDR1 is SGHRS and CDR2 is YFSETQ. The CDR3 contains 15 residues. The CDR3 DNA reads as TGCGCCAGCAGCTCAGGAGGACAGGGGATGAACGAGCAGTACTTC. As protein: CASSSGGQGMNEQYF.

The chain carries TRBV28 and TRBJ2-7; D is unclear. Trimming pared 4 bases from V and 6 bases from J, leaving 10 bases between. Per germline, CDR1 MDHEN and CDR2 SYDVKM. The CDR3 consists of 12 residues. CDR3 coding DNA: TGTGCCAGCAGTTGGTCGAGTGGCGAGCAGTACTTC. It yields the protein CASSWSSGEQYF.

The chain combines TRBV27 with TRBJ2-1; no definite D call. This CDR3 has 14 amino acids. Germline lookup yields CDR1 MNHEY and CDR2 SMNVEV (reference sequence). The V gene lost 5 bases and the J gene lost 1 base, with 9 bases spanning the gap. The CDR3 loop is CASSDRVSYNEQFF. For the CDR3, the DNA is TGTGCCAGCAGTGACCGGGTATCCTACAATGAGCAGTTCTTC.

This clone was seen only once. J is TRBJ1-5 and V is TRBV28; D not resolved. Trimming cost V 5 bases and J 4 bases, with 12 bases left between them. The CDR3 consists of 14 residues. CDR1 and CDR2 (germline): MDHEN, SYDVKM. CDR3 nucleotides: TGTGCCAGCAGTCGCCGCGAGACTAATCAGCCCCAGCATTTT. Amino acid sequence: CASSRRETNQPQHF.

The V and J genes are TRBV5-4 and TRBJ2-3; tentatively, D is TRBD2 (5 bases). Germline loops: CDR1 SGHNT, CDR2 YYREEE (reference sequence). V was pared by 0 bases and J by 6 bases, with 11 bases between. This CDR3 is 14 amino acids long. The CDR3 protein is CASSLGLSFDTQYF. The CDR3 DNA sequence: TGTGCCAGCAGCTTGGGACTATCTTTTGATACGCAGTATTTT.

This chain connects TRBV18 to TRBJ2-2; D is ambiguous. CDR3 size: 13 residues. V dropped 3 bases and J dropped 5 bases, with 7 bases sitting between them. The germline CDR1 and CDR2 sequences are KGHSH and LQKENI. CDR3 sequence: CASSPQETGELFF. In DNA, the CDR3 is TGTGCCAGCTCACCGCAGGAGACCGGGGAGCTGTTTTTT.

The CDR3 loop reads CASSSYTEAFF. As DNA, the CDR3 is TGTGCCAGCAGTTCATACACTGAAGCTTTCTTT. The chain couples TRBV28 to TRBJ1-1; D is unclear. Germline loops: CDR1 MDHEN, CDR2 SYDVKM. V was clipped by 4 bases and J by 3 bases, with 3 bases between them. This CDR3 has 11 residues.

DNA for the CDR3: TGTGCCACCAGCAGAGATCAGGGCACTGAAGCTTTCTTT. Its protein product is CATSRDQGTEAFF. The chain uses TRBV15 and TRBJ1-1; maybe TRBD1 (5 bases). The CDR3 totals 13 residues. CDR1 is LNHNV, CDR2 YYDKDF, per germline (reference sequence). Trimming removed 0 bases at V and 4 bases at J, with 6 bases between.

This clone has only one observation. The V and J genes are TRBV9 and TRBJ1-3, with a possible D match to TRBD1 (5 bases). V shed 0 bases and J shed 0 bases, with 7 bases lying between them. Germline CDR1 SGDLS, CDR2 YYNGEE. The CDR3 sequence is 15 residues long. CDR3 amino acids: CASSVGTTSGNTIYF. CDR3 in DNA: TGTGCCAGCAGCGTAGGGACAACCTCTGGAAACACCATATATTTT.

J is TRBJ2-2 and V is TRBV6-2 or TRBV6-3, with TRBD2 identical over 11 bases. The CDR3 runs 18 residues. Germline CDR1 is MNHEY and CDR2 is SVGEGT. Losses at the gene ends were 0 bases for V and 2 bases for J; bases not matched to a gene: 5. The DNA for the CDR3 is TGTGCCAGCAGTTACTCGTTCCTAGCGGGAGGTAACACCGGGGAGCTGTTTTTT. It codes for CASSYSFLAGGNTGELFF.

The chain's CDR3 is CASFQGGQGNQPQHF. CDR3 coding DNA: TGTGCCAGTTTCCAAGGGGGACAGGGTAACCAGCCCCAGCATTTT. The chain combines TRBV19 with TRBJ1-5, with 9 bases identical to TRBD1. The CDR3 runs to 15 residues. Germline values: CDR1 LNHDA, CDR2 SQIVND (reference sequence). V lost 8 bases, J lost 7 bases, and 12 bases stayed unmatched.

The rearrangement links TRBV5-1 to TRBJ2-7, with D unresolved. This CDR3 is built from 12 residues. V shed 1 base and J shed 2 bases, with 4 bases lying between them. In germline, CDR1 is SGHRS, CDR2 YFSETQ. The CDR3 DNA sequence: TGCGCCAGCAGCTTGAATGCCTACGAGCAGTACTTC. It specifies CASSLNAYEQYF.

The chain couples TRBV27 to TRBJ1-1; D is unresolved. Trimming left V 6 bases short and J 7 bases short, with 18 bases between. Per germline, CDR1 MNHEY and CDR2 SMNVEV (reference sequence). This CDR3 contains 14 residues. DNA for the CDR3: TGTGCCAGCAGAATACGGCAGCTTGGAGGTGAAGCTTTCTTT. It encodes CASRIRQLGGEAFF.